The 2 T cell receptor beta chains given below trace back to one sample, sequenced in a study of T-cell reconstitution after alpha-beta-depleted transplantation in children. Unique molecular identifiers were used in preparing the TCRbeta library. TCRdb reprocessed the PCR reads via MiXCR and lists one record per CDR3 protein. The data show about 500,000 distinct CDR3 sequences, with about 31% seen just once and around 2.5% held by the top ten. The starting material was PBMCs from the stem cell graft donor, obtained from the stem cell graft. The receptors derive from a human donor who donated a stem cell graft to a child with aplastic anemia.

This clonotype was seen a handful of times. The chain employs TRBV25-1 and TRBJ2-1, with a possible D match to TRBD2 (6 bases). Germline V gene sequence: CDR1 MGHDK, CDR2 SYGVNS. The CDR3 covers 12 residues. With 2 bases removed from V and 9 bases from J, the gap between germline ends came to 8 bases. CDR3 nucleotide sequence: TGTGCCAGCAGTGAAGGCGGGGCTGAGCAGTTCTTC. It is translated as CASSEGGAEQFF.

Here the CDR3 DNA reads TGCAGTGCTAGCCGGGGGCCAATGGGAGCTTTCTTT. It codes for CSASRGPMGAFF. The chain couples TRBV20-1 to TRBJ1-1, with a possible D match to TRBD1 (6 bases). The CDR3 has 12 residues. Trimming took 3 bases from V and 10 from J, leaving 15 bases between them. The germline V gene has CDR1 DFQATT and CDR2 SNEGSKA (reference sequence).